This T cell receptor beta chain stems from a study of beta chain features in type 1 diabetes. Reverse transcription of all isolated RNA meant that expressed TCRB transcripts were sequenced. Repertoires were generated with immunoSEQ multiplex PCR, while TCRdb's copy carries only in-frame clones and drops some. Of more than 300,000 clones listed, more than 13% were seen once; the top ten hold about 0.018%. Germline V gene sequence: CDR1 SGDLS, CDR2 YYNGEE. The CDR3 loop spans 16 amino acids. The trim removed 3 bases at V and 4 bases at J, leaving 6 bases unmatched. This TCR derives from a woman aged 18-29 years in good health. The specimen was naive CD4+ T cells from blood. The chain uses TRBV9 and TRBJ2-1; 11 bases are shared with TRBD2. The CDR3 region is CASSDVRTSGYNEQFF. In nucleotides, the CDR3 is TGTGCCAGCAGCGACGTTAGGACTAGCGGGTACAATGAGCAGTTCTTC.